This T cell receptor beta chain stems from a study of Ad26.COV2.S vaccination and SARS-CoV-2 variants (dated by TCRdb to the early 2020s). Turning to the overall study: Donors in the vaccine arm were drawn from COV1001, a multicentre, randomized, double-blind, placebo-controlled phase I-IIa trial testing Ad26.COV2.S in healthy adults. Participants in the trial were split at random into five groups of five each, receiving low-dose or high-dose Ad26.COV2.S once or twice, or else placebo on both occasions. Ad26.COV2.S was administered intramuscularly at 5 x 10^10 or 1 x 10^11 viral particles, either as a single shot or as two shots given 56 days apart. A total of approximately 30 samples were included in the TCR-sequenced set, comprising roughly 19 Ad26.COV2.S vaccine recipients, 5 placebo recipients and 8 SARS-CoV-2 convalescent individuals. Sequencing of the TCRbeta repertoire served to evaluate the specificity and breadth of SARS-CoV-2-reactive T cell receptors following Ad26.COV2.S vaccination. Throughout the experiments and outcome assessment, investigators stayed blinded to trial group allocation.

Read against the paper, the sample's treatment or condition label means: 15 to 20 received Ad26.COV2.S at low or high dose, single or two shots; about 5 received placebo; per-sample allocation not given. Repertoires of vaccine and placebo recipients were sequenced from samples taken on day 63 after the first injection. Between 29 July and 7 August 2020, Cohort 1b enrolled 20 to 30 adults aged 18-55 years at one site in Boston, USA. As a vaccine, Ad26.COV2.S was a replication-incompetent adenovirus type 26 vector that expressed a prefusion-stabilized SARS-CoV-2 spike protein derived from the original Wuhan strain. Comments on this clone: It lacks a known antigen. Per-base quality was not reported, and no clone a single base away is much larger than it.

Overall study results and their limits: Higher spike-specific TCR breadth was observed in Ad26.COV2.S recipients than in placebo recipients (P = 0.0014). After vaccination, spike-specific CD8+ and CD4+ T cell responses were reported to show substantial breadth. The authors noted that the TCR breadth and depth analyses may have underestimated total T cell responses. Non-spike TCR breadth was comparable between vaccine and placebo recipients, consistent with the vaccine containing only spike. The study lacked the statistical power to compare responses across vaccine doses or regimens.

TCRbeta CDR3 regions were sequenced with the immunoSEQ Assay. After extraction, genomic DNA underwent amplification by bias-controlled multiplex PCR, followed by high-throughput sequencing. The published analysis was carried out like this. Collapsing and filtering of sequences were performed to quantify the absolute abundance of each unique TCRbeta CDR3 region. T cell fraction was estimated by normalizing TCRbeta template counts to usable DNA, with usable DNA measured through amplification of reference genes found in all nucleated cells. Repertoire TCRs were annotated as SARS-CoV-2-specific when V gene, CDR3 amino acid sequence and J gene were exactly matched to a known reactive TCR set. The reference SARS-CoV-2 TCR set came from MIRA and was filtered for enrichment in COVID-19-positive ImmuneCODE repertoires, removing public or cross-reactive TCRs. Using the MIRA antigens, annotated TCRs were further analysed by specific ORF or by position within an ORF. Breadth was defined as annotated unique rearrangements over total unique productive rearrangements; depth was the summed frequency of those rearrangements. Two-sided Wilcoxon rank-sum tests were used to compare TCR breadth between groups. The table comes from immuneACCESS by way of TCRdb, which keeps in-frame sequences with V and J called. Part of the clones is missing from these tables; in studies checked, under half for an unresolved V gene and the rest for unknown reasons. The DNA gave D and trimming, while V, J and clone size come from that table. The sample yields fewer than 400,000 clones; around nine tenths were counted once. The ten biggest clones cover under 4% of the sample.

CDR1 MGHRA and CDR2 YSYEKL are derived from the germline V gene. Spanning cysteine to phenylalanine, the CDR3 consists of 16 amino acids. Only the CDR3 portion is preserved as DNA: 48 bases, with reading frame beginning at the first base. Relative to germline, V is 0 bases shorter and J is 5 bases shorter, with 14 bases between their ends. The starting material was peripheral blood, obtained in a trial of Ad26.COV2.S vaccine versus placebo. This TCR came from a person between 18 and 60 years old who received the Ad26.COV2.S COVID-19 vaccine or a placebo. The V and J genes are TRBV4-1 and TRBJ2-1; 7 matching bases give a weak D call of TRBD1. The CDR3 reads as follows: CASSQDWAGGNNEQFF. The nucleotide sequence is given as TGCGCCAGCAGCCAAGATTGGGCAGGGGGGAACAATGAGCAGTTCTTC.